The rows below give T cell receptor beta chains drawn from one sample of a study of blood T cell repertoires in COVID-19. The data were produced by immunoSEQ multiplex PCR, yet TCRdb's version contains in-frame clones alone and is incomplete. This sample carries about 36,000 clones, roughly four fifths of them seen once, and the ten largest clones take about 40%. Material: peripheral blood. The receptors originated from a human donor in a cohort sampled during active or convalescent COVID-19. The donor label of this sample is uncertain. The CDR3 runs from the conserved cysteine through the conserved F or W.

J gene,V gene,CDR3 protein
TRBJ1-6,TRBV5-1,CASSVDRGNSPLHF
TRBJ1-1,TRBV19,CASSNRQPEAFF
TRBJ2-7,TRBV6-5,CASSLPSGLNEQYF
TRBJ2-7,TRBV18,CASSPGQGTPEQYF
TRBJ2-1,TRBV3-1/TRBV3-2,CASTLAPIGLNEQFF
TRBJ1-1,TRBV5-1,CASSLKGVTEAFF
TRBJ2-7,TRBV30,CAWSADRYEQYF
TRBJ1-1,TRBV9,CASSMGHQNTEAFF
TRBJ2-3,TRBV6-2/TRBV6-3,CASSLRPPLAGTDTQYF
TRBJ2-3,TRBV7-6,CASSLEASGATDTQYF
TRBJ1-2,TRBV20-1,CSASANNYGYTF
TRBJ2-7,TRBV7-9,CASSLAGQLSEQYF
TRBJ2-7,TRBV5-1,CASSEGRPTYEQYF